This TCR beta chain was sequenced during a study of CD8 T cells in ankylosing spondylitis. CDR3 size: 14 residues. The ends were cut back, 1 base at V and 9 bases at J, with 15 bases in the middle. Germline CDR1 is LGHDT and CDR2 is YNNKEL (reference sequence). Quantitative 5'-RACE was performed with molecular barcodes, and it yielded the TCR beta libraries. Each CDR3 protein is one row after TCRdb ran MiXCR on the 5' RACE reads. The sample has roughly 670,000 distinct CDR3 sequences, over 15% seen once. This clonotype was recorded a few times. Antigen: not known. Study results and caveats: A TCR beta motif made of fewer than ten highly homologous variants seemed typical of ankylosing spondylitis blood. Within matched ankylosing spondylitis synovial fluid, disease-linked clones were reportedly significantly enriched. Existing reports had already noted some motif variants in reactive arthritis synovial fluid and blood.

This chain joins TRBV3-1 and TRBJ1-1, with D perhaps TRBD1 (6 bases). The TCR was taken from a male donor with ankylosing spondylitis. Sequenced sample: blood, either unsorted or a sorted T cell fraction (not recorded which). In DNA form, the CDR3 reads TGTGCCAGCAGCCAAGTTTGGGGGGGCCCCCAAGCTTTCTTT. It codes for CASSQVWGGPQAFF. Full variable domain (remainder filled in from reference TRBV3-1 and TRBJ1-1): DTAVSQTPKYLVTQMGNDKSIKCEQNLGHDTMYWYKQDSKKFLKIMFSYNNKELIINETVPNRFSPKSPDKAHLNLHINSLELGDSAVYFCASSQVWGGPQAFFGQGTRLTVV.